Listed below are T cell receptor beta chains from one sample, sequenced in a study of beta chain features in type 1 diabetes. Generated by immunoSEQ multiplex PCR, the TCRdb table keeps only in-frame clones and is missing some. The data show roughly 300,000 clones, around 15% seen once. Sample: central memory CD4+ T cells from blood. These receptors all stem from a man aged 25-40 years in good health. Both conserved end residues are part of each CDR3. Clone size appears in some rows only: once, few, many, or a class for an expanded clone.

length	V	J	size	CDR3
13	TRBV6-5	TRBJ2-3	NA	CASSETAGVAQYF
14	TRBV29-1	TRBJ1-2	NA	CSVPQQGGYYGYTF
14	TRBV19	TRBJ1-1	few	CASSIASLNTEAFF
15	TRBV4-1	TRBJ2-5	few	CASSQETSGGWTQYF
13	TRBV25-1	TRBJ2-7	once	CASSVGRSYEQYF
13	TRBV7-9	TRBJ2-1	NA	CASSLTGGFEQFF
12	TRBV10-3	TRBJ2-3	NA	CAISPQGDTQYF
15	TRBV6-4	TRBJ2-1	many	CASSPLAGAYNEQFF
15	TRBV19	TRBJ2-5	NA	CASSIGGGIQETQYF
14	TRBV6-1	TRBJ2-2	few	CASSKREPTGELFF
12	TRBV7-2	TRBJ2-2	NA	CASSLPGLGMFF
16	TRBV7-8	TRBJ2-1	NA	CASREVAGTSHNEQFF
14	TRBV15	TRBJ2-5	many	CATSRASAEETQYF
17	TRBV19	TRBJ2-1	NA	CASSIDAASSGGNEQFF
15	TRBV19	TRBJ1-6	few	CASRADRAANSPLHF
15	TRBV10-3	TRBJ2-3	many	CAISPRDRATDTQYF
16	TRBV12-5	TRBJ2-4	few	CASGLVQGRGENIQYF
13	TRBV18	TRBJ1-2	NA	CASSPDRGHGYTF
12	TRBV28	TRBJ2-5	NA	CASLTGGETQYF
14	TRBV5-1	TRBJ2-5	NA	CASSWESRGETQYF
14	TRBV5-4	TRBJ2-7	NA	CASSLAAGGYEQYF
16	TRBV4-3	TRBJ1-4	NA	CASSQDTGTGREKLFF
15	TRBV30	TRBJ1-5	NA	CAWREPGLSNQPQHF
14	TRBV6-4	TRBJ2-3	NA	CASSPGGATDTQYF
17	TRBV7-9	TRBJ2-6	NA	CASSFQGSGAGANVLTF
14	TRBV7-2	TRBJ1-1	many	CASSRPGVNTEAFF
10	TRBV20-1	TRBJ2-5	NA	CSAGGRTQYF
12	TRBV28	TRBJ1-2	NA	CASSSDRYGYTF
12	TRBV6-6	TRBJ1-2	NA	CASREGVRGYTF
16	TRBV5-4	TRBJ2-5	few	CASSPSSGGAGETQYF
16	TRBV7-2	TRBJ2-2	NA	CASSLAHLSNTGELFF
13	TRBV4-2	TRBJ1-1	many	CASSQGGTVEAFF
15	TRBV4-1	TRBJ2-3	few	CASSQAPGFADTQYF
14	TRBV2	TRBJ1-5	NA	CASHLDYSNQPQHF
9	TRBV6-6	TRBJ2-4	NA	CASRGWRYF
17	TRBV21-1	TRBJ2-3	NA	CASSKIPAGRNTDTQYF
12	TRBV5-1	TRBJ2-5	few	CASSQGWETQYF
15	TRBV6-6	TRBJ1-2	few	CASSGQSRANYGYTF
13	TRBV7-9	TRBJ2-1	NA	CASSGSSYNEQFF
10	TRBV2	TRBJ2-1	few	CASSLNEQFF
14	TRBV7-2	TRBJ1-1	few	CASSGGVGFTEAFF
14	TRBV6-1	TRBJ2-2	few	CASRKGRDTGELFF
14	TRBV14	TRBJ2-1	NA	CASSQDFIINEQFF
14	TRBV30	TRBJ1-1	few	CAWSPGTRHTEAFF
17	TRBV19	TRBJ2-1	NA	CASSIAPGLGILYEQFF
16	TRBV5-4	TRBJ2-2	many	CASSGGTVRNTGELFF
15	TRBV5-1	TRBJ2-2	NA	CASSLGAANTGELFF
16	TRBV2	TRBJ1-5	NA	CASSDHSQGGNQPQHF
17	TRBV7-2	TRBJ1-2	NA	CASSLEPPDRGVYGYTF
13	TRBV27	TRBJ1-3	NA	CASSLYPGNTIYF
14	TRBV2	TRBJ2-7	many	CASRWTGLSYEQYF
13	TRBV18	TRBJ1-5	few	CASSGQINQPQHF
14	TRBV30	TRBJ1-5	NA	CAWSVGTVVQPQHF
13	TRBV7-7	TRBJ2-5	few	CASSPRDIQTQYF